The sequence of this T cell receptor (beta chain) was determined in a study of monozygotic twins with inflammatory bowel disease. The CDR3 is 13 amino acids. Germline V CDR1 and CDR2: DFQATT, SNEGSKA (reference sequence). Following a re-call of the 5' RACE reads, TCRdb has one entry per CDR3 protein and lacks DNA. This specimen shows 330,000 or so distinct CDR3 sequences; the ten leading clones hold around 2%. V and J are TRBV20-1 and TRBJ2-5; TCRdb outputs TRBD1, but without DNA this stays unchecked. The source material was blood. The receptor's source is a human donor with ulcerative colitis or Crohn's disease, or a healthy co-twin of an affected twin (not recorded which). Here the CDR3 reads CSATSRGQETQYF.